This section outlines one T cell receptor (beta chain) sequence together with its context. Its antigen is unidentified. CDR1 and CDR2 from the germline V gene are SQVTM and ANQGSEA. The trim removed 4 bases at V and 5 bases at J, leaving 4 bases unmatched. This CDR3 spans 12 amino acids. The data were produced by immunoSEQ multiplex PCR, yet TCRdb's version contains in-frame clones alone and is incomplete. Counted here are more than 9,500 clones, approximately 80% occurring once; the ten biggest clones make up approximately 3.5%. Methotrexate plus calcineurin inhibitor accompanied controls' myeloablative marrow transplants; sampling was 1 year later. These data come from a study of T cells after posttransplantation cyclophosphamide. Study-level points and caveats: TRB overlap between skin or GI tissue T cells and blood was limited. Recipient CMV seropositivity and CMV reactivation strongly tracked TRB clonality. Donor CD8+ memory clones often dominated recipient blood repertoires at later times.

This sample comprised PBMCs, obtained about 350 days after allogeneic stem cell transplant with calcineurin inhibitor and methotrexate. This sequence originates from a male patient aged 30 to 40 who received an allogeneic stem cell transplant from an unrelated donor, was CMV-positive, and had acute GVHD only. Some T cells may be supplied by the graft donor. The V gene is TRBV29-1, the J gene TRBJ2-7; 8 nucleotides match TRBD2. The CDR3 DNA is TGCAGCGTTGGATTCGGGGGGGACGAGCAGTACTTC. It encodes CSVGFGGDEQYF.